The 15 T cell receptor beta chains below were found in one sample sequenced in a study of tumor and adjacent non-tumor tissue in lung cancer. No cell sorting was done before RNA was extracted from the tissue. The library came from three nested PCR rounds adapted from ARM-PCR protocols. TCRdb reanalysed the multiplex PCR reads using MiXCR and keeps one entry per CDR3 protein. This table has tens of thousands of distinct CDR3 sequences, 65% to 75% appearing once. Sequenced material: lung tumor tissue. These receptors all come from a man in his sixties with non-small cell lung cancer.

This clonotype was counted at least ten times. J is TRBJ2-7 and V is TRBV19, with TRBD2 as a possible D gene (6 bases). Germline CDR1 is LNHDA and CDR2 is SQIVND (reference sequence). This CDR3 comprises 15 residues. Between the trimmed V and J ends, which lost 5 bases and 2 bases, there was a span of 16 bases. The CDR3 nucleotides read TGTGCCAGTAGTGCCCTAGACGGGAGTACCTACGAGCAGTACTTC. Residues: CASSALDGSTYEQYF.

The sample holds many counts of this clonotype. V is TRBV28 and J is TRBJ2-2; 8 positions agree with TRBD1. CDR1 MDHEN and CDR2 SYDVKM come from the germline V gene. The trim removed 8 bases at V and 0 bases at J, leaving 2 bases unmatched. CDR3 length: 14 residues. CDR3 coding DNA: TGTGCCAGCTGGGACAGGTCGAACACCGGGGAGCTGTTTTTT. Translated, it gives CASWDRSNTGELFF.

As to this clonotype: A much more abundant neighbour one base away suggests this may be a read error. The rearrangement links TRBV28 to TRBJ2-1; 15 bases fit TRBD2. After removal of 5 bases from V and 9 bases from J, the junction contained 5 bases not matched to a gene. CDR1 is MDHEN, CDR2 SYDVKM, per germline. The CDR3 totals 15 residues. DNA of the CDR3: TGTGCCAGCAGTACCGGGACTAGCGGGGGGCCTGAGCAGTTCTTC. Protein product: CASSTGTSGGPEQFF.

This rearrangement joins TRBV11-2 to TRBJ2-5; no reliable D call. The CDR3 extends over 15 amino acids. CDR1 and CDR2 (germline): SGHAT, FQNNGV. Deletions cut 10 bases from V and 5 bases from J, with 23 bases between. The CDR3 here is CAISLDRVGSETQYF. CDR3 nucleotide sequence: TGTGCCATCAGTTTAGATCGGGTAGGGTCCGAGACCCAGTACTTC.

A few counts support this clonotype. The CDR3 loop reads CASGLGNLAGGINEQFF. CDR3 coding DNA: TGTGCTAGTGGTTTGGGGAATTTAGCGGGAGGGATCAATGAGCAGTTCTTC. The rearrangement uses TRBV12-5 and TRBJ2-1; 11 positions match TRBD2. This CDR3 is 17 amino acids long. The J segment lost 6 bases and the V segment lost 1 base, leaving 8 bases of the junction unmatched. The V gene's germline CDR1 is LGHNT and CDR2 FRNRAP.

Comment on this clonotype: One end of the junction is discordant with germline, which a read error may explain. The genes are TRBV20-1 and TRBJ2-1; the D gene is possibly TRBD1 (6 bases). Germline V gene lookup returns CDR1 DFQATT and CDR2 SNEGSKA (reference sequence). The CDR3 runs 14 residues. CDR3 residues: CSARRERGSNEQFF. CDR3 in DNA: TGTAGTGCTCGCCGGGAAAGGGGGAGCAATGAGCAGTTCTTC.

The rearrangement uses TRBV11-1 and TRBJ1-1, with D possibly TRBD1 on 5 matching bases. CDR1 and CDR2 from the germline V gene are SGHAT and FQDESV (reference sequence). Trimming took off 11 bases at V and 4 bases at J, with 20 bases between the two ends. The CDR3 consists of 14 residues. CDR3 sequence: CACSTAGGPTEAFF. The CDR3 DNA reads TGTGCCTGTAGCACCGCTGGGGGTCCCACTGAAGCTTTCTTT.

CDR3 amino acids: CASSPSSTNNQPQYF. The DNA for the CDR3 is TGTGCCAGCAGTCCCTCGTCAACTAACAATCAGCCCCAGTATTTT. The chain is built from TRBV28 and TRBJ1-5, with D unresolved. Judging by the DNA end, TRBJ2-3 fits better; the J call may be wrong. The CDR3 length is 15 residues. Germline V lookup: CDR1 MDHEN, CDR2 SYDVKM.

This clonotype has a handful of counts. As the CDR3 is not closed by the conserved phenylalanine or tryptophan, this likely results from a read error. The chain employs TRBV6-2 or TRBV6-3 and TRBJ1-2; D unresolved. CDR1 is MNHEY, CDR2 SVGEGT, per germline. The V gene lost 0 bases and the J gene lost 2 bases, with 10 bases spanning the gap. The CDR3 length is 15 residues. The CDR3 is CASSYSAGLNYGYTS. DNA for the CDR3: TGTGCCAGCAGTTACTCGGCGGGCCTGAACTATGGCTACACCTCC.

This clonotype has just one count. A read error may explain this, as a much larger clone is one base away. The rearrangement links TRBV14 to TRBJ2-1; 7 bases fit TRBD1. CDR1 is SGHDN and CDR2 is FVKESK in the germline V gene. This CDR3 is 15 amino acids long. The CDR3 is CANSQRQGSYNEQFF. For the CDR3, the DNA is TGTGCCAACAGCCAGAGACAGGGCTCCTACAATGAGCAGTTCTTC.

V and J are TRBV7-9 and TRBJ1-1; no clear D. Trimming cost V 10 bases and J 1 base, with 13 bases left between them. This CDR3 is built from 13 residues. Germline V lookup: CDR1 SEHNR, CDR2 FQNEAQ (reference sequence). This chain's CDR3 is CATRSQTNTEAFF. The CDR3 DNA sequence: TGTGCCACCAGGTCCCAGACGAACACTGAAGCTTTCTTT.

Concerning this clonotype: This may stem from a read error, because a much larger clone lies one nucleotide away. V usage is TRBV7-8 and J usage is TRBJ2-3, with D tentatively TRBD2 (7 bases). Germline CDR1 is SGHVS and CDR2 is FQNEAQ. The CDR3 runs 16 residues. CDR3 in amino acids: CASSSAGASSIDTQYF. CDR3 bases: TGTGCCAGCAGTTCCGCGGGGGCCTCTAGCATAGATACGCAGTATTTT.

The chain carries TRBV5-4 and TRBJ2-3; D gene uncertain. The V gene lost 1 base and the J gene lost 5 bases, with 8 bases spanning the gap. Germline V gives CDR1 SGHNT, CDR2 YYREEE (reference sequence). The CDR3 is 13 residues long. The CDR3 here is CASSLPGIDTQYF. CDR3 sequence (DNA): TGTGCCAGCAGCTTGCCGGGCATAGATACGCAGTATTTT.

Remarks on this clonotype: Just one base apart from a much larger clone, this may be a read error. The genes are TRBV20-1 and TRBJ2-3, with 7 bases matching TRBD2. This CDR3 contains 15 residues. J lost 3 bases, V lost 6 bases, and 12 bases had no gene match. The germline V gene has CDR1 DFQATT and CDR2 SNEGSKA (reference sequence). This chain's CDR3 is CSASGTNGRTDTQYF. CDR3 sequence (DNA): TGCAGTGCGTCCGGGACTAACGGGAGAACAGATACGCAGTATTTT.

This clonotype was detected only once. Just one base apart from a much larger clone, this may be a read error. J is TRBJ2-1 and V is TRBV28, with D uncertain. This CDR3 has 12 residues. Between the trimmed V and J ends, which lost 5 bases and 8 bases, there was a span of 10 bases. Germline V gene sequence: CDR1 MDHEN, CDR2 SYDVKM. CDR3 in DNA: TGTGCCAGCAGTCCCGGCCGCGATGAGCAGTTCTTC. It translates to CASSPGRDEQFF. The full variable domain, completed using reference TRBV28 and TRBJ2-1, is DVKVTQSSRYLVKRTGEKVFLECVQDMDHENMFWYRQDPGLGLRLIYFSYDVKMKEKGDIPEGYSVSREKKERFSLILESASTNQTSMYLCASSPGRDEQFFGPGTRLTVL.